The 18 T cell receptor beta chains in this list originate from one sample, sequenced in a study of blood T cells in healthy people across ages. A second about 7 to 12 cycle PCR used barcoded and J-beta primers. TCRdb re-called the 5' RACE reads with MiXCR, one entry per CDR3 protein. Of hundreds of thousands of distinct CDR3 sequences listed, 56% are singletons. The sequencing input was blood. These receptors all stem from a man aged 40-49 years in good health.

The J gene is TRBJ2-6, the V gene TRBV6-5; D possibly corresponds to TRBD1 (5 bases). CDR1 and CDR2 (germline): MNHEY, SVGAGI. V was cut by 6 bases and J by 4 bases, with 13 bases left in between. The CDR3 has 15 amino acids. As DNA, the CDR3 is TGTGCCAGCAGGGCCCAGGGATCCGGGGCCAACGTCCTGACTTTC. This codes for CASRAQGSGANVLTF.

The V and J genes are TRBV4-3 and TRBJ2-3, with D perhaps being TRBD1 or TRBD2 (5 bases each). The germline V and J ends were trimmed by 0 bases and 6 bases, with 10 bases remaining between them. The CDR3 length is 14 residues. Germline-derived CDR1 and CDR2 are LGHNA and YSLEER. In DNA, the CDR3 is TGCGCCAGCAGCCAAGAACTGGGGACGGATACGCAGTATTTT. As protein: CASSQELGTDTQYF.

The chain employs TRBV24-1 and TRBJ2-1; D ambiguous. V was cut by 5 bases and J by 10 bases, with 8 bases left in between. CDR1 is KGHDR and CDR2 is SFDVKD in the germline V gene. The CDR3 extends over 11 amino acids. CDR3 amino acids: CATSGGREQFF. In nucleotides, the CDR3 is TGTGCCACCAGTGGTGGGCGCGAGCAGTTCTTC.

The V gene is TRBV6-2 or TRBV6-3, the J gene TRBJ2-1, with 9 nucleotides matching TRBD1. Germline-derived CDR1 and CDR2 are MNHEY and SVGEGT. Germline trimming cut 6 bases from V and 2 bases from J; bases unmatched to any gene: 8. CDR3 length equals 16 residues. For the CDR3, the DNA is TGTGCCAGCAGCTCGAGTACAGGGGGCGCCTACAATGAGCAGTTCTTC. As protein: CASSSSTGGAYNEQFF.

The chain recombines TRBV10-3 with TRBJ2-3; D remains ambiguous. Trimming left V 3 bases short and J 5 bases short, with 6 bases between. Germline V lookup: CDR1 ENHRY, CDR2 SYGVKD. The CDR3 covers 12 residues. The CDR3 bases are TGTGCCATCAGTGATAGCCGAGATACGCAGTATTTT. It codes for CAISDSRDTQYF.

The chain links TRBV5-1 to TRBJ2-5; 7 bases align to TRBD1. This CDR3 is 13 amino acids long. CDR1 is SGHRS and CDR2 is YFSETQ in the germline V gene. V lost 6 bases to trimming and J lost 4 bases; unmatched junction nucleotides: 6. The CDR3 DNA is TGCGCCAGCACCCTCCCAGGGGGAGAGACCCAGTACTTC. As protein: CASTLPGGETQYF.

Comments on this clonotype: The junction does not match germline at one end; this may be a read error. The chain has TRBV24-1 and TRBJ2-7; 8 bases agree with TRBD2. Germline-derived CDR1 and CDR2 are KGHDR and SFDVKD. The length of the CDR3 is 15 residues. The CDR3 DNA reads as TGTGCCAACAGTGATCCATTAGCGGGAAACTACGAGCAGTACTTC. It translates to CANSDPLAGNYEQYF.

The chain recombines TRBV20-1 with TRBJ1-2; 8 nucleotides align to TRBD1. With V trimmed by 3 bases and J by 0 bases, 6 bases remained unmatched. The germline V gene has CDR1 DFQATT and CDR2 SNEGSKA (reference sequence). The CDR3 totals 15 residues. The CDR3 DNA is TGCAGTGCTAGGGGACAGGAACCTGCTAACTATGGCTACACCTTC. It encodes CSARGQEPANYGYTF.

The CDR3 spells CASSWGLAGGEETQYF. The CDR3 bases are TGTGCCAGCAGCTGGGGACTAGCGGGGGGCGAAGAGACCCAGTACTTC. The chain joins TRBV7-2 to TRBJ2-5; 15 bases agree with TRBD2. In germline, CDR1 is SGHTA, CDR2 FQGNSA. Trimming removed 4 bases from V and 3 bases from J; junction bases left unmatched: 3. The CDR3 is 16 residues long.

As for this clonotype: Compared with germline, one end of the junction differs, possibly owing to a read error. This chain connects TRBV25-1 to TRBJ1-2; possibly TRBD1 for D (6 bases). The CDR3 has 13 residues. Germline lookup yields CDR1 MGHDK and CDR2 SYGVNS. CDR3 loop: CASSEYRQDGCTF. CDR3 nucleotide sequence: TGTGCCAGCAGTGAATATAGACAGGATGGCTGCACCTTC.

The chain links TRBV5-1 to TRBJ2-1, with a weak D call TRBD1 (8 bases). V was trimmed by 2 bases and J by 9 bases, leaving 15 bases between them. The CDR3 is 14 residues long. CDR1 SGHRS and CDR2 YFSETQ come from the germline V gene. CDR3 in amino acids: CASSLKTGGGEQFF. The CDR3 DNA follows: TGCGCCAGCAGCTTAAAAACAGGGGGGGGTGAGCAGTTCTTC.

A single count supports this clonotype. The rearrangement uses TRBV20-1 and TRBJ2-5; 10 bases line up with TRBD2. CDR3 length: 17 amino acids. Germline CDR1 DFQATT, CDR2 SNEGSKA (reference sequence). J gave up 4 bases and V 0 bases, and 11 bases lay outside the gene matches. Written as DNA, the CDR3 is TGCAGTGCTAGAGATGATTTACTAGCGGGATTTGCAGAGACCCAGTACTTC. It translates to CSARDDLLAGFAETQYF.

This clonotype has only a few counts. CDR3 sequence: CSARDTGTATYNEQFF. The CDR3 coding sequence is TGCAGTGCTAGGGACACCGGGACGGCTACCTACAATGAGCAGTTCTTC. This sequence joins TRBV20-1 and TRBJ2-1; D could derive from TRBD1 or TRBD2 (5 bases each). With 3 bases removed from V and 2 bases from J, the gap between germline ends came to 17 bases. The CDR3 spans 16 residues. CDR1 is DFQATT and CDR2 is SNEGSKA in the germline V gene (reference sequence).

The sample holds a few counts of this clonotype. The chain employs TRBV20-1 and TRBJ2-1; D might be TRBD2 (6 bases). The CDR3 is 13 residues long. Trimming removed 3 bases from V and 3 bases from J, with 9 bases in between. Looked up from germline, CDR1 is DFQATT and CDR2 is SNEGSKA (reference sequence). The CDR3 nucleotides are TGCAGTGCTAGTGAGGGACTCTACAATGAGCAGTTCTTC. Protein: CSASEGLYNEQFF.

V gene TRBV2 combines with J gene TRBJ1-2; 8 nucleotides match TRBD1. The germline gives CDR1 SNHLY, CDR2 FYNNEI. This CDR3 comprises 19 residues. V shed 10 bases, J shed 0 bases, and the junction held 22 bases outside the gene matches. The CDR3 DNA follows: TGTGCCAACTATTTTTTTATGGACAGGGAAGACCCAGCTAACTATGGCTACACCTTC. This translates into CANYFFMDREDPANYGYTF.

The rearrangement joins TRBV4-2 to TRBJ1-6, with D unresolved. Trimming stripped 1 base from V and 7 bases from J, with 14 bases between. Looked up from germline, CDR1 is LGHNA and CDR2 is YNFKEQ. The CDR3 loop spans 16 amino acids. In nucleotides, the CDR3 is TGTGCCAGCAGCCAAGCCTGGGGAATTGAGAATTCACCCCTCCACTTT. Translated, it gives CASSQAWGIENSPLHF.

The chain recombines TRBV24-1 with TRBJ2-1, with 7 bases lining up with TRBD1. Trimming cost V 1 base and J 6 bases; bases outside gene matches: 11. The CDR3 is 17 residues long. Germline values: CDR1 KGHDR, CDR2 SFDVKD. The CDR3 nucleotides read TGTGCCACCAGTGATTTTTTAAGGGGGCTAGGTAGCAATGAGCAGTTCTTC. It codes for CATSDFLRGLGSNEQFF.

The V gene is TRBV6-4, the J gene TRBJ2-5; 8 bases line up with TRBD1. Germline values: CDR1 MRHNA, CDR2 SNTAGT. Trimming removed 7 bases from V and 4 bases from J; junction bases left unmatched: 8. The CDR3 loop spans 14 amino acids. In nucleotides, the CDR3 is TGTGCCAGCACCTCTGGACAGGGAGGAGAGACCCAGTACTTC. Translated: CASTSGQGGETQYF.